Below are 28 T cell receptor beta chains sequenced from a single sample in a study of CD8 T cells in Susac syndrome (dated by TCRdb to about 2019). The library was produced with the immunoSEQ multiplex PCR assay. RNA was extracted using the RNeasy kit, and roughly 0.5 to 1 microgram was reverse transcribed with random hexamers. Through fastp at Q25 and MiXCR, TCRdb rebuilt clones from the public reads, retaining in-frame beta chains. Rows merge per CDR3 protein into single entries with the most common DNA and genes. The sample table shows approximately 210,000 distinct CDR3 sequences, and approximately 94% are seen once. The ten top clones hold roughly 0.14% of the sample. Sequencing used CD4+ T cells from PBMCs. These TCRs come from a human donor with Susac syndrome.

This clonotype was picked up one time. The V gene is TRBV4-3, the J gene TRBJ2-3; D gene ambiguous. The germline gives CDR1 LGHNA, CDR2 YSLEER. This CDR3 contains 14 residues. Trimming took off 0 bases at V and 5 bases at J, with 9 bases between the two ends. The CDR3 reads CASSQDWRQDTQYF. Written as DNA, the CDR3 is TGCGCCAGCAGCCAAGATTGGCGTCAAGATACGCAGTATTTT.

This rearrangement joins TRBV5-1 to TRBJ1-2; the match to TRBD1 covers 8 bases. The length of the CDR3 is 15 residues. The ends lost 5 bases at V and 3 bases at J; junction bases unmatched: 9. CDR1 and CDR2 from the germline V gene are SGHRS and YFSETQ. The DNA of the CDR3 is TGCGCCAGCAGTCGAAAGGCGGACAGGGACTATGGCTACACCTTC. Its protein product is CASSRKADRDYGYTF.

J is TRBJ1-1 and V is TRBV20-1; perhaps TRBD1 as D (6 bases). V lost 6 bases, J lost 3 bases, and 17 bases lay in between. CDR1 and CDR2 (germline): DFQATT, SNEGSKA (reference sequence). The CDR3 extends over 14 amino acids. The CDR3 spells CSAQEVGGHTEAFF. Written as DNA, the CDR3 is TGCAGTGCCCAAGAGGTCGGGGGGCACACTGAAGCTTTCTTT.

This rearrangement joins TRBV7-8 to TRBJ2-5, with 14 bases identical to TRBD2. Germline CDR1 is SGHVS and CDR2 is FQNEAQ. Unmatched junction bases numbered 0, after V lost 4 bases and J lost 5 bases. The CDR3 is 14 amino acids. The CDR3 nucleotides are TGTGCCAGCAGCTGGACTAGCGGGGGGGAGACCCAGTACTTC. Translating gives CASSWTSGGETQYF.

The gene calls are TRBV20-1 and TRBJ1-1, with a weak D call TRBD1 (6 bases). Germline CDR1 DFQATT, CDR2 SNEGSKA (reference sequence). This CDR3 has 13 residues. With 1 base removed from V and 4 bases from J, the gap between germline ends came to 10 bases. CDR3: CSARGGRGTEAFF. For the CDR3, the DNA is TGCAGTGCTAGAGGGGGCAGGGGCACTGAAGCTTTCTTT.

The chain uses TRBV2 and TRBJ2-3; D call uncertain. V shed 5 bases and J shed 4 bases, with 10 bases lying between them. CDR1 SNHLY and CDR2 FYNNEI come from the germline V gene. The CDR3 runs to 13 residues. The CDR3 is CASSKNRADTQYF. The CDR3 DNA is TGTGCCAGCAGTAAAAACCGGGCAGATACGCAGTATTTT.

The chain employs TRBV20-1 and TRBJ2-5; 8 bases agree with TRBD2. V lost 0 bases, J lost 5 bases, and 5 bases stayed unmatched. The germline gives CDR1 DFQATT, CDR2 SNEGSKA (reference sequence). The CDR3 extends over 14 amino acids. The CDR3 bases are TGCAGTGCTAGAGAGCGGGGGGCGGGGGAGACCCAGTACTTC. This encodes CSARERGAGETQYF.

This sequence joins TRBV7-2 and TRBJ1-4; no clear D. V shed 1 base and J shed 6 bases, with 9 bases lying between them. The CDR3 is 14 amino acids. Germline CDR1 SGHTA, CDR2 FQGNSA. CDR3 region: CASSLDGSDEKLFF. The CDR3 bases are TGTGCCAGCAGCTTAGACGGCAGCGATGAAAAACTGTTTTTT.

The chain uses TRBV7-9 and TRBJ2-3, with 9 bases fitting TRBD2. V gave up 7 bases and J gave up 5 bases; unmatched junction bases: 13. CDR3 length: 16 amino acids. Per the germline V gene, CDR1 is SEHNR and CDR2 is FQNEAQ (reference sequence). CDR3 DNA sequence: TGTGCCAGCACCCTTTGGGCGGGGGGGGCCAAAGATACGCAGTATTTT. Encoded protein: CASTLWAGGAKDTQYF.

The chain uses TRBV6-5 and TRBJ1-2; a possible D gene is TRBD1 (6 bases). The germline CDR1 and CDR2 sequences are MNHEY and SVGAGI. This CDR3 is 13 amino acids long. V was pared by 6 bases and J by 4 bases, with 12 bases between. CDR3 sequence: CASSLGQFYGYTF. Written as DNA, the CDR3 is TGTGCCAGCAGCCTAGGACAGTTCTATGGCTACACCTTC.

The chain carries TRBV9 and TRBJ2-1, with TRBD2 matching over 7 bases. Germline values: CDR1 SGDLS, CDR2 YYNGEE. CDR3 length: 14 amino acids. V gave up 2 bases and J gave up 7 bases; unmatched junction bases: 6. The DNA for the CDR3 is TGTGCCAGCAGCGTCCCCGGGACTACAAATGAGCAGTTCTTC. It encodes CASSVPGTTNEQFF.

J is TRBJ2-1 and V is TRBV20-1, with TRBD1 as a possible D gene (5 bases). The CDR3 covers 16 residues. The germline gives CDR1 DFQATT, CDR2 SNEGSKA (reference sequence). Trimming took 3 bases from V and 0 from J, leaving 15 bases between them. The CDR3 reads CSARAQDASSYNEQFF. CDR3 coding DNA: TGCAGTGCTAGGGCACAGGACGCCAGCTCCTACAATGAGCAGTTCTTC.

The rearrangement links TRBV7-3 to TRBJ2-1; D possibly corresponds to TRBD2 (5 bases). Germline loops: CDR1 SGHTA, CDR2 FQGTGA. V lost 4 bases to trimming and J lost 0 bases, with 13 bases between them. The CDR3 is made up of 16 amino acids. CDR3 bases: TGTGCCAGCAGCTCAATAGCGATGAGCTCCTACAATGAGCAGTTCTTC. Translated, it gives CASSSIAMSSYNEQFF.

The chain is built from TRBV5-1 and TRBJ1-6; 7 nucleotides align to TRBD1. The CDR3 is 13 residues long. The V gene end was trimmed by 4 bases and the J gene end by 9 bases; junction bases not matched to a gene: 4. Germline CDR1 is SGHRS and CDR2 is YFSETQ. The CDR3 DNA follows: TGCGCCAGCAGCCCCGGGACAGTTTCACCCCTCCACTTT. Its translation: CASSPGTVSPLHF.

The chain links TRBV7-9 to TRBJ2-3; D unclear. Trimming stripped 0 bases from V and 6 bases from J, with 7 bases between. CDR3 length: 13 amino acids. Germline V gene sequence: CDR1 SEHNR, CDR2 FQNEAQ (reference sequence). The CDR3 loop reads CASSLAPKDTQYF. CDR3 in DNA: TGTGCCAGCAGCTTAGCCCCGAAGGATACGCAGTATTTT.

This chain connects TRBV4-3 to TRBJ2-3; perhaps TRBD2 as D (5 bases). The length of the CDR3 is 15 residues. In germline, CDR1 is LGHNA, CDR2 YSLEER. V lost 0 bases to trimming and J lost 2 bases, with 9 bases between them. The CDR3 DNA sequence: TGCGCCAGCAGCCAAGAGCGGGCGTTCACAGATACGCAGTATTTT. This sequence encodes CASSQERAFTDTQYF.

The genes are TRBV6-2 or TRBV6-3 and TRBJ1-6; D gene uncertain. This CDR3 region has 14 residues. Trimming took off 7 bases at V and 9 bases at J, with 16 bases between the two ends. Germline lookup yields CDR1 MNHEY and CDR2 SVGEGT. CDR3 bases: TGTGCCAGCATACTAGCAGGATTTGGTTCACCCCTCCACTTT. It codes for CASILAGFGSPLHF.

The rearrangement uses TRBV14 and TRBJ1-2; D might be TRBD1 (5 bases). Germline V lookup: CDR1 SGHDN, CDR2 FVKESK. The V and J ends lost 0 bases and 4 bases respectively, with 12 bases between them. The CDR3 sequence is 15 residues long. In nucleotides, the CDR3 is TGTGCCAGCAGCCAAGAACTGGCAGGGCCCTATGGCTACACCTTC. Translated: CASSQELAGPYGYTF.

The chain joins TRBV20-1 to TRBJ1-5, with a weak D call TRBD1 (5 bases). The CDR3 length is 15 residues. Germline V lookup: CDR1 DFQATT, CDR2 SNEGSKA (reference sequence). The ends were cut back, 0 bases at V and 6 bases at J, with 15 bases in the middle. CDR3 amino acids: CSARDFGQGGQPQHF. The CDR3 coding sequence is TGCAGTGCTAGAGATTTTGGTCAGGGCGGTCAGCCCCAGCATTTT.

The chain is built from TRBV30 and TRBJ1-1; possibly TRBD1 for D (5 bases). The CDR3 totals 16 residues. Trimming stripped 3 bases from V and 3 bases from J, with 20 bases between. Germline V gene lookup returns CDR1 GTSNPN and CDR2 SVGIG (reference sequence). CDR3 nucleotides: TGTGCCTGGAGACCCCTGGGCGGGGCTGGACACACTGAAGCTTTCTTT. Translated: CAWRPLGGAGHTEAFF.

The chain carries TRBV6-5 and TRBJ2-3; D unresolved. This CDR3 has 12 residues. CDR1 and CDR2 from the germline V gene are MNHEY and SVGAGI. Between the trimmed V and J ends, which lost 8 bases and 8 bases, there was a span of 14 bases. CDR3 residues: CASSPPVGTQYF. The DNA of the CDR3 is TGTGCCAGCTCACCCCCAGTAGGTACGCAGTATTTT.

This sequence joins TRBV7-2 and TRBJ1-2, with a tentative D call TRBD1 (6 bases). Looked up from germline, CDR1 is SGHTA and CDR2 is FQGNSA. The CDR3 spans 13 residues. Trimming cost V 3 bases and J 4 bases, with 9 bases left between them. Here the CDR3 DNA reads TGTGCCAGCAGCTTTGGGACAAGCTATGGCTACACCTTC. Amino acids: CASSFGTSYGYTF.

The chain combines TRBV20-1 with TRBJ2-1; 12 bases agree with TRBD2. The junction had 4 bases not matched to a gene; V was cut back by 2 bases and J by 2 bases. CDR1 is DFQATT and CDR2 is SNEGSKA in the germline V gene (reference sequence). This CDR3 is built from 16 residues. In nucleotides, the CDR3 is TGCAGTGCTAGACGGCCTAGCGGGGGGGCCTACAATGAGCAGTTCTTC. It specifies CSARRPSGGAYNEQFF.

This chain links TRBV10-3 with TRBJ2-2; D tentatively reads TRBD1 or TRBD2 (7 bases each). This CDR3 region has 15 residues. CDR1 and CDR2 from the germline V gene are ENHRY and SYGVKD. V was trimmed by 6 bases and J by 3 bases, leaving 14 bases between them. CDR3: CAISTTGRDTGELFF. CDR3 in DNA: TGTGCCATCAGCACGACAGGGAGGGACACCGGGGAGCTGTTTTTT.

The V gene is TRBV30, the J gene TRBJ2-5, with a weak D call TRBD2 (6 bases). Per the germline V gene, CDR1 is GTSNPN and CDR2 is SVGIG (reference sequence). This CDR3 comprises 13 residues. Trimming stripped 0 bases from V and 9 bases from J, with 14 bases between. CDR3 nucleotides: TGTGCCTGGAGTGTACGGGGACTTATGGCCCAGTACTTC. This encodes CAWSVRGLMAQYF.

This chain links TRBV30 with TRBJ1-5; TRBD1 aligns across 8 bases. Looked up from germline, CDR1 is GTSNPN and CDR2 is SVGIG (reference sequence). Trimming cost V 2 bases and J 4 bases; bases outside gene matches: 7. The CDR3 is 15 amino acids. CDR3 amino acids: CAWSLTGGGNQPQHF. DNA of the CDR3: TGTGCCTGGAGTCTTACAGGGGGTGGGAATCAGCCCCAGCATTTT.

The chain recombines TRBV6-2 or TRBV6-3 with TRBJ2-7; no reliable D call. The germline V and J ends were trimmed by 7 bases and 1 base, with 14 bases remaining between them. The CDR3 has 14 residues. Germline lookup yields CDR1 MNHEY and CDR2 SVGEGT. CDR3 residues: CASTPLTLSYEQYF. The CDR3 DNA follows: TGTGCCAGCACTCCTTTGACCCTATCCTACGAGCAGTACTTC.

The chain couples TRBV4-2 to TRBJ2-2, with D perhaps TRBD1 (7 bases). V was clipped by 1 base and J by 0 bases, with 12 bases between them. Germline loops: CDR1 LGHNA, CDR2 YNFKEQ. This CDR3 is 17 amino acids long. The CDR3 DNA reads TGTGCCAGCAGCCAAGTGGGGGGACAGTCGAACACCGGGGAGCTGTTTTTT. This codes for CASSQVGGQSNTGELFF.